The table lists the clone carrying this T cell receptor (beta chain) with a count of one. The authors' processing: Amplifying reference gene primers gave estimates of nucleated cell counts. The protocol was immunoSEQ multiplex PCR, while the TCRdb copy is restricted to in-frame clones and leaves out a portion. V and J calls and clone size come straight from that table; D and trimming were deduced from the DNA. The sample yields about 180,000 clones, more than 75% seen once. This record comes from a study of blood T cell repertoires in COVID-19. Study background: Acute-phase and convalescent COVID-19 samples originated in the United States, Italy and Spain. The analysed material was cDNA or gDNA that came from T cells, B-cell-depleted T cells, or PBMCs.

This CDR3 is 14 amino acids long. Trimming pared 3 bases from V and 9 bases from J, leaving 13 bases between. Germline-derived CDR1 and CDR2 are SGHRS and YFSETQ. Sequencing was performed on peripheral blood. The source is a person aged 65-85 years with COVID-19, enrolled during active disease. The chain has TRBV5-1 and TRBJ1-6; D remains unclear. CDR3 nucleotides: TGCGCCAGCAGCTCCGCCTTAAGCGGTTCACCCCTCCACTTT. Translating gives CASSSALSGSPLHF.